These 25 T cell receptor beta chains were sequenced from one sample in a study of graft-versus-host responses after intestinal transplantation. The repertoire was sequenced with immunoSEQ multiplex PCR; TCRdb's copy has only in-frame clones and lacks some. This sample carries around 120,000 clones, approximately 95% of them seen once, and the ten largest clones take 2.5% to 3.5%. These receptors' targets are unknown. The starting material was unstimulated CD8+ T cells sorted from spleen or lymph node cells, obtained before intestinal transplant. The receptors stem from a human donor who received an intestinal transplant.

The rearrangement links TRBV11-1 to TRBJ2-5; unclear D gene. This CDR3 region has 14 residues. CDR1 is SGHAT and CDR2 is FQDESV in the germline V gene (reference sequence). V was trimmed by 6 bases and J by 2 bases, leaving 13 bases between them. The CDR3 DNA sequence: TGTGCCAGCAGACCGGGCGGCGGACAAGAGACCCAGTACTTC. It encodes CASRPGGGQETQYF.

For the CDR3, the DNA is TGTGCCAGCTCACCAGACGGAGAGACCCAGTACTTC. Amino acids: CASSPDGETQYF. The J gene is TRBJ2-5, the V gene TRBV18, with no clear D. CDR1 KGHSH and CDR2 LQKENI come from the germline V gene. The CDR3 runs to 12 residues. The germline V and J ends were trimmed by 2 bases and 4 bases, with 5 bases remaining between them.

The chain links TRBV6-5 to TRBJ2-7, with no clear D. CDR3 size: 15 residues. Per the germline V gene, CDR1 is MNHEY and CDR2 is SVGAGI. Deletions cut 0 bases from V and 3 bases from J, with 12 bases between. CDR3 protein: CASSYSRRWDYEQYF. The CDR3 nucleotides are TGTGCCAGCAGTTACTCACGACGGTGGGACTACGAGCAGTACTTC.

For the CDR3, the DNA is TGTGCCAGCAGCCAATTGGGGGCGATCGTCGGCTACACCTTC. Amino acid sequence: CASSQLGAIVGYTF. The V gene is TRBV14, the J gene TRBJ1-2, with a tentative D call TRBD1 (6 bases). CDR1 and CDR2 (germline): SGHDN, FVKESK. The CDR3 length is 14 residues. V was cut by 2 bases and J by 8 bases, with 15 bases left in between.

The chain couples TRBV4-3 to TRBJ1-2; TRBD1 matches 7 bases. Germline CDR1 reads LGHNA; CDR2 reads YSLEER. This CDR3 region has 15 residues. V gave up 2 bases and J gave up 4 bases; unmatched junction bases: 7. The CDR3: CASSQQGGETYGYTF. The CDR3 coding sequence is TGCGCCAGCAGCCAACAAGGGGGCGAGACCTATGGCTACACCTTC.

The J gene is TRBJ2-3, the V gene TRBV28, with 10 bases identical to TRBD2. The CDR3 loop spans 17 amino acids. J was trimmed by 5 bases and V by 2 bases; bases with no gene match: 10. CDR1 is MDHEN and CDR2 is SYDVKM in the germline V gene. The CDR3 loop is CASSLGVGLADRDTQYF. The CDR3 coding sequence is TGTGCCAGCAGTTTAGGGGTTGGACTAGCGGATCGAGATACGCAGTATTTT.

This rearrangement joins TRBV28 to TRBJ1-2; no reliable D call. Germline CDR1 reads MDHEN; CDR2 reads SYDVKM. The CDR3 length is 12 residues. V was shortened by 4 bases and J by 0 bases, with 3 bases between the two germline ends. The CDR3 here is CASSSSNYGYTF. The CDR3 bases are TGTGCCAGCAGTTCCTCTAACTATGGCTACACCTTC.

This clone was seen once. The CDR3 is CASSVLEKPTTRELFF. The CDR3 DNA reads as TGTGCCAGCAGCGTCCTTGAAAAACCCACTACCCGGGAGCTGTTTTTT. The chain carries TRBV9 and TRBJ2-2; D is uncertain. Trimming shortened V by 2 bases and J by 9 bases, and 20 bases separated the two germline ends. Germline V lookup: CDR1 SGDLS, CDR2 YYNGEE. This CDR3 comprises 16 residues.

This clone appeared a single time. CDR3 in DNA: TGTGCCAGCAGTGAAATATTTATCGACGGACTAAACACCGGGGAGCTGTTTTTT. It yields the protein CASSEIFIDGLNTGELFF. V usage is TRBV6-1 and J usage is TRBJ2-2; TRBD2 might be the D (6 bases). The CDR3 length is 18 residues. V was pared by 2 bases and J by 2 bases, with 18 bases between. The V gene's germline CDR1 is MNHNS and CDR2 SASEGT.

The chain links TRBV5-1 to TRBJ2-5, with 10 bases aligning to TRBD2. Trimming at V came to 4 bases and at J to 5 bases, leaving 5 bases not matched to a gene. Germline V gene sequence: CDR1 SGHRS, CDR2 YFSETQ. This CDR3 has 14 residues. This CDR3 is CASSGGAGGETQYF. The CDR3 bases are TGCGCCAGCAGCGGGGGAGCGGGAGGGGAGACCCAGTACTTC.

DNA for the CDR3: TGTGCCAGCCTCTGGGGGGACCTTAACTATGGCTACACCTTC. It translates to CASLWGDLNYGYTF. The chain employs TRBV6-1 and TRBJ1-2; tentatively, D is TRBD1 (5 bases). The CDR3 loop spans 14 amino acids. The V gene's germline CDR1 is MNHNS and CDR2 SASEGT. V was pared by 8 bases and J by 1 base, with 14 bases between.

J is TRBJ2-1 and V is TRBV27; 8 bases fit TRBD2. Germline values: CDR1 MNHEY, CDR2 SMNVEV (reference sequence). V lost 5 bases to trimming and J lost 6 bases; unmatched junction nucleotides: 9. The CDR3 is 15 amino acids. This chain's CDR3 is CASSLWTREGNEQFF. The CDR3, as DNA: TGTGCCAGCAGTCTCTGGACACGGGAGGGCAATGAGCAGTTCTTC.

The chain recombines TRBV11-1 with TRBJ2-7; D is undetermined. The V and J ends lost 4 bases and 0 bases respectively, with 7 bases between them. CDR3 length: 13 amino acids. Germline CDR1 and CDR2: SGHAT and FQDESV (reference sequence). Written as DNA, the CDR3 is TGTGCCAGCAGCTCAGTTAGCTCCTACGAGCAGTACTTC. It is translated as CASSSVSSYEQYF.

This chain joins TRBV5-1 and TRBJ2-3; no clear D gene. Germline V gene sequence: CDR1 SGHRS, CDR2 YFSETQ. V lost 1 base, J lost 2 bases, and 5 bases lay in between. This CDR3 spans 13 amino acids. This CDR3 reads CASSLRYTDTQYF. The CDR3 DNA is TGCGCCAGCAGCTTGAGGTACACAGATACGCAGTATTTT.

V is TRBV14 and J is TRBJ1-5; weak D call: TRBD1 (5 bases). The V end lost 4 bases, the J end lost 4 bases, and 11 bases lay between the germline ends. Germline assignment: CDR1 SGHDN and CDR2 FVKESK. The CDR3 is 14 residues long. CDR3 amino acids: CASSLGTGNQPQHF. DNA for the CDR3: TGTGCCAGCAGCCTCGGGACCGGTAATCAGCCCCAGCATTTT.

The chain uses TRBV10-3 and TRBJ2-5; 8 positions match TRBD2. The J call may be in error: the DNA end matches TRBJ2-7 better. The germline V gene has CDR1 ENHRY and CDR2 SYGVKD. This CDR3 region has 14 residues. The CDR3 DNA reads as TGTGCCATCAGTGGCAAGCGGGAGACCTACGAGCAGTACTTC. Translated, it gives CAISGKRETYEQYF.

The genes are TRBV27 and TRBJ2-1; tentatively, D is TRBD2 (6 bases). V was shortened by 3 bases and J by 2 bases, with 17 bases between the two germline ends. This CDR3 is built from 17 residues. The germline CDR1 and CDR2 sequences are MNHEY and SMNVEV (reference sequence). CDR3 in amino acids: CASSFEAAGPPYNEQFF. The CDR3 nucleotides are TGTGCCAGCAGTTTTGAGGCGGCGGGACCCCCCTACAATGAGCAGTTCTTC.

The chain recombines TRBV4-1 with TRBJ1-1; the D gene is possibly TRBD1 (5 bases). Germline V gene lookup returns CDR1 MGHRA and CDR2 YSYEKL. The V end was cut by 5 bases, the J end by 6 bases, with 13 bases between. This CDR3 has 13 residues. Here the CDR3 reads CASSFRQSAEAFF. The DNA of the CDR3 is TGCGCCAGCAGCTTTCGACAGTCGGCTGAAGCTTTCTTT.

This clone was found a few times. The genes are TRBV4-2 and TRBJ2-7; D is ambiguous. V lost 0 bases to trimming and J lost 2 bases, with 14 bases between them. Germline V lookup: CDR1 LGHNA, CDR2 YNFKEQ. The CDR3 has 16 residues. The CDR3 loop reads CASSQDLRQRPYEQYF. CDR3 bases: TGTGCCAGCAGCCAAGACTTACGGCAGCGACCCTACGAGCAGTACTTC.

The CDR3 DNA reads TGTGCCAGCAGCTTTGCAGGGGGTGATTCACCCCTCCACTTT. Translating it yields CASSFAGGDSPLHF. The chain carries TRBV5-6 and TRBJ1-6; 7 bases map to TRBD1. Unmatched junction bases numbered 4, after V lost 2 bases and J lost 8 bases. Germline CDR1 is SGHDT and CDR2 is YYEEEE. The CDR3 covers 14 residues.

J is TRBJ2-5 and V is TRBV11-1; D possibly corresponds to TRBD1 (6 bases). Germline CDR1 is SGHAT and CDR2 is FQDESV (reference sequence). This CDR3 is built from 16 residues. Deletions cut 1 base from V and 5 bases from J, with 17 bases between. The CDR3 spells CASSLGGTSFTETQYF. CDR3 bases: TGTGCCAGCAGCTTAGGGGGGACAAGTTTTACGGAGACCCAGTACTTC.

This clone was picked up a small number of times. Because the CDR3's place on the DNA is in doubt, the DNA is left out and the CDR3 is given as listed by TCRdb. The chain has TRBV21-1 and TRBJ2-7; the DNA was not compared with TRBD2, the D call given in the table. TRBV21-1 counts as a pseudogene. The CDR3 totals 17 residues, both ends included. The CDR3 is CASSKVAGGASLVEQYF.

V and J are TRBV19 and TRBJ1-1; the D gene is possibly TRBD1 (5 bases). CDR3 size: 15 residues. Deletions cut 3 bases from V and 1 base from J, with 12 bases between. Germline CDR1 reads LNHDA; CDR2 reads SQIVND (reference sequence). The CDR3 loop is CASSMEGQGNTEAFF. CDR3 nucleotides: TGTGCCAGTAGTATGGAGGGGCAGGGGAACACTGAAGCTTTCTTT.

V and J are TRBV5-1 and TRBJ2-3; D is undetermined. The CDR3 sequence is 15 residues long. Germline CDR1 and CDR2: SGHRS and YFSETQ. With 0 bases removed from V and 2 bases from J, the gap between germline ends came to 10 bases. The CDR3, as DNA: TGCGCCAGCAGCTTGGAAGACGGCTTCACAGATACGCAGTATTTT. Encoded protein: CASSLEDGFTDTQYF.

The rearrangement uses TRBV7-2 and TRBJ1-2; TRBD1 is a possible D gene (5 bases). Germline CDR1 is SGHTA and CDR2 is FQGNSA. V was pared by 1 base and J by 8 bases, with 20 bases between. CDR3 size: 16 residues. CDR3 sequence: CASSLDPAGSLWGYTF. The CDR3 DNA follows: TGTGCCAGCAGCTTAGATCCTGCAGGGTCGCTCTGGGGCTACACCTTC.